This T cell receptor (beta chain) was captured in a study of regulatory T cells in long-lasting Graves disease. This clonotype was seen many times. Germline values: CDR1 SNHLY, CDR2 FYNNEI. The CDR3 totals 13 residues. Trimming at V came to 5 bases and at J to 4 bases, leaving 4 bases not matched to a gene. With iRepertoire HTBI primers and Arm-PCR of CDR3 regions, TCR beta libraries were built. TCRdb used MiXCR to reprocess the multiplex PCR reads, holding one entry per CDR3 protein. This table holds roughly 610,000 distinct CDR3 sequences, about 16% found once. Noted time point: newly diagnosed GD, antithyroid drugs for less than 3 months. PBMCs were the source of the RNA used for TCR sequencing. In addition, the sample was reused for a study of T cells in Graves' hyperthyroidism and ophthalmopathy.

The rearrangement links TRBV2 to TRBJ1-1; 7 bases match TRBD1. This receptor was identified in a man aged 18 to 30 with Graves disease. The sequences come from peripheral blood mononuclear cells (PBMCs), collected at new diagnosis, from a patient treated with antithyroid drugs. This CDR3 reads CASSSDRLTEAFF. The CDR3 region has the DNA TGTGCCAGCAGTTCGGACAGGCTCACTGAAGCTTTCTTT.